This record covers a single T cell receptor beta chain. Isolation recovered at least 6 million PBMCs from every sample. Combining a sample-barcoded 5' primer with a J-beta primer mix, a second PCR ran for roughly 7 to 12 cycles. TCRdb reprocessed the 5' RACE reads with MiXCR, giving one entry per CDR3 protein. The table lists 1.5 million to 2 million distinct CDR3 sequences, over 25% of them singletons. This sample was taken from a study of blood T cells in healthy people across ages. V was shortened by 0 bases and J by 0 bases, with 6 bases between the two germline ends. The CDR3 consists of 14 residues. Germline CDR1 reads SGDLS; CDR2 reads YYNGEE.

This sequence originates from a woman aged 25 to 39 in good health. This chain joins TRBV9 and TRBJ2-5; D is ambiguous. The sample consisted of blood. In DNA form, the CDR3 reads TGTGCCAGCAGCGTAGTTGCAGACCAAGAGACCCAGTACTTC. Its translation: CASSVVADQETQYF. The full variable domain, in which reference TRBV9 and TRBJ2-5 provide the parts outside the CDR3, is DSGVTQTPKHLITATGQRVTLRCSPRSGDLSVYWYQQSLDQGLQFLIQYYNGEERAKGNILERFSAQQFPDLHSELNLSSLELGDSALYFCASSVVADQETQYFGPGTRLLVL.